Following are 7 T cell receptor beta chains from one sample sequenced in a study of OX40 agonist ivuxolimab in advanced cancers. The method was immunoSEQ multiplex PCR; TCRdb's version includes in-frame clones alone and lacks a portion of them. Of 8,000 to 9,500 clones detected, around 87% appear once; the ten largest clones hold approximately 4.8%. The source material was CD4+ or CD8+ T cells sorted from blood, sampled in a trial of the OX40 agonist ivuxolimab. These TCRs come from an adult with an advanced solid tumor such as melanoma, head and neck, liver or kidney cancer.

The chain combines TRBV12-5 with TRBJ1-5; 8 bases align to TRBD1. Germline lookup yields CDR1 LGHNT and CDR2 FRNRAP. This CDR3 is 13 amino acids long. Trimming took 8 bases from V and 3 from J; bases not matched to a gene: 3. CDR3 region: CASRTGINQPQHF. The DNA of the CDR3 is TGTGCTAGTAGGACAGGGATCAATCAGCCCCAGCATTTT.

CDR3 coding DNA: TGTGCCAGCAGCGTAGCCCCCAGGGGGCACGCTGAAGCTTTCTTT. Protein product: CASSVAPRGHAEAFF. This chain connects TRBV9 to TRBJ1-1, with 8 bases lining up with TRBD1. In germline, CDR1 is SGDLS, CDR2 YYNGEE. The V gene end was trimmed by 0 bases and the J gene end by 6 bases; junction bases not matched to a gene: 7. The CDR3 is made up of 15 amino acids.

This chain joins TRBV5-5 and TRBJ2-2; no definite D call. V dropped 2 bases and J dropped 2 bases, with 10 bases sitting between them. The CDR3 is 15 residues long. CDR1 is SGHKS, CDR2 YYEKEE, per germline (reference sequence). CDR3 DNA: TGTGCCAGCAGCTTACCCTCGCCTAACACCGGGGAGCTGTTTTTT. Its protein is CASSLPSPNTGELFF.

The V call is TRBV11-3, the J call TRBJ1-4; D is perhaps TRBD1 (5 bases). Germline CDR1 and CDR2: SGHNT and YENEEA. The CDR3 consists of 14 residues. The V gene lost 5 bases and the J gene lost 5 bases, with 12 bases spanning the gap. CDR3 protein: CASSTGTVNEKLFF. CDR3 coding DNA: TGTGCCAGCAGCACCGGGACGGTGAATGAAAAACTGTTTTTT.

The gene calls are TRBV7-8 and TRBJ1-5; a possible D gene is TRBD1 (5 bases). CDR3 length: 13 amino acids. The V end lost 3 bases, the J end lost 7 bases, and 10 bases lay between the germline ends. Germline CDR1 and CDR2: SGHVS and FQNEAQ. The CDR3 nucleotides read TGTGCCAGCAGCTTTCTCGGGGCACAGCCCCAGCATTTT. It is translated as CASSFLGAQPQHF.

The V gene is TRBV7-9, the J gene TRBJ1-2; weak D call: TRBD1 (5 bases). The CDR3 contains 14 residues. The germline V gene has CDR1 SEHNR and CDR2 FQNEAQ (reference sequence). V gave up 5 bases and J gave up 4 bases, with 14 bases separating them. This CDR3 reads CASSLSGGTYGYTF. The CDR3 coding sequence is TGTGCCAGCAGCCTCTCCGGGGGTACCTATGGCTACACCTTC.

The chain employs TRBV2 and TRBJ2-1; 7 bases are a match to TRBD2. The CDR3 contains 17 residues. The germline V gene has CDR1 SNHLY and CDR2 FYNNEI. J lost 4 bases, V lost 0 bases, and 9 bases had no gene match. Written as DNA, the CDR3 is TGTGCCAGCAGTGAAGCTCCGGTTGGCGGGGGATACAATGAGCAGTTCTTC. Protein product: CASSEAPVGGGYNEQFF.